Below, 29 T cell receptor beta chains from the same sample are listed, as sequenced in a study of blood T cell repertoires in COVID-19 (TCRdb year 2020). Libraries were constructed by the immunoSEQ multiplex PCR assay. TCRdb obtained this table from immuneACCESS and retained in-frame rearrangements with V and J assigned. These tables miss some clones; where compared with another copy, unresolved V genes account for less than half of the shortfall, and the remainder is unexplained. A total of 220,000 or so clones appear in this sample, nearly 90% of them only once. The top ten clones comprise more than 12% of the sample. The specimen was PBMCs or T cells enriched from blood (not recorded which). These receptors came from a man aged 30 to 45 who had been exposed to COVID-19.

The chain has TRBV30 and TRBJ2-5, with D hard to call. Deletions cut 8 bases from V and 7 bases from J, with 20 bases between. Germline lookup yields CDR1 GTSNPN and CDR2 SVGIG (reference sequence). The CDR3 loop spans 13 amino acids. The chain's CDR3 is CAGNLEPMGTQYF. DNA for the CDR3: TGTGCCGGAAATCTGGAGCCAATGGGGACCCAGTACTTC.

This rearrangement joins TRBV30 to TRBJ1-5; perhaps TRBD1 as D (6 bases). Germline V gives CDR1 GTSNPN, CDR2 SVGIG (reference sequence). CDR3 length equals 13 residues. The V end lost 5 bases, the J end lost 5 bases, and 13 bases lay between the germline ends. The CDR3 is CAWGAGADQPQHF. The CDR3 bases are TGTGCCTGGGGTGCAGGGGCGGATCAGCCCCAGCATTTT.

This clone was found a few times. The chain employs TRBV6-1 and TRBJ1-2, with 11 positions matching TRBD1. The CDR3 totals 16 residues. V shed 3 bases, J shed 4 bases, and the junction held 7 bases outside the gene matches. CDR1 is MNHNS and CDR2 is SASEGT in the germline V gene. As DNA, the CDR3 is TGTGCCAGCAGTGAGGCCGGGGGACAGGGGGGCTATGGCTACACCTTC. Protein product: CASSEAGGQGGYGYTF.

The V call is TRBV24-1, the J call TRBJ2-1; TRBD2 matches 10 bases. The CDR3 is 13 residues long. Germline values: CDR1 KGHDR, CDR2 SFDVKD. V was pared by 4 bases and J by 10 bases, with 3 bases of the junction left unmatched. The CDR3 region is CATSEPGLAEQFF. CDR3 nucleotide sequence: TGTGCCACCAGTGAGCCGGGACTAGCGGAGCAGTTCTTC.

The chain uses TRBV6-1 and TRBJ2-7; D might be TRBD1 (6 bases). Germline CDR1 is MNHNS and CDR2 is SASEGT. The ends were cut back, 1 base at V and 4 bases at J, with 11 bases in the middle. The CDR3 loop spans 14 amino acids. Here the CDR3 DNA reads TGTGCCAGCAGTGAAGGAGGGACACCTTACGAGCAGTACTTC. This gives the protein CASSEGGTPYEQYF.

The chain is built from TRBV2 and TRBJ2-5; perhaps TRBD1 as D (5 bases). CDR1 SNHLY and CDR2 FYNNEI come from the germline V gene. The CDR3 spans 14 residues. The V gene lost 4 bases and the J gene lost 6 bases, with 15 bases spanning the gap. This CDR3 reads CASSVVRGQQTQYF. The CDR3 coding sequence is TGTGCCAGCAGTGTTGTGAGAGGACAACAGACCCAGTACTTC.

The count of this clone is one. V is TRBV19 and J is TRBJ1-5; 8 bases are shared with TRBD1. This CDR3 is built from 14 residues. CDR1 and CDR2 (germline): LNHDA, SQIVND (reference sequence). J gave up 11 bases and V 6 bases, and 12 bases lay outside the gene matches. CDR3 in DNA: TGTGCCAGTAGGGCAGGGGGCCTTACGGGGGCCCAGCATTTT. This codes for CASRAGGLTGAQHF.

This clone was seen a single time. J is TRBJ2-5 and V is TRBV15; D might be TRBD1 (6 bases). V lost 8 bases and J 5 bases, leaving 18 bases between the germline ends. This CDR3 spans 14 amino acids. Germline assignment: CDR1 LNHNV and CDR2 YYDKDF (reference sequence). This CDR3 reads CATASIGGYETQYF. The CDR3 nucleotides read TGTGCCACCGCTTCTATAGGGGGATACGAGACCCAGTACTTC.

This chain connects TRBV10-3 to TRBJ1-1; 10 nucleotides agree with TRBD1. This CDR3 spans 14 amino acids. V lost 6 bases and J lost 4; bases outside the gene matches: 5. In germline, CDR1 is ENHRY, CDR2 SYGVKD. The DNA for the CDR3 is TGTGCCATCAGCCTGGGACAGGGGAGCACTGAAGCTTTCTTT. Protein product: CAISLGQGSTEAFF.

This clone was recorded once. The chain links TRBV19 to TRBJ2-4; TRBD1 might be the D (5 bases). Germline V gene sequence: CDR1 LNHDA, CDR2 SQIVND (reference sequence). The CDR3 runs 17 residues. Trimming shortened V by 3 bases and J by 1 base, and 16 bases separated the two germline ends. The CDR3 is CASSIGAARSAKNIQYF. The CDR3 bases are TGTGCCAGTAGTATTGGGGCCGCAAGGAGCGCCAAAAACATTCAGTACTTC.

The CDR3 region has the DNA TGTGCCAGCAGCTTAGGGTACCCTAGGAGCGGGGGAGACTACGAGCAGTACTTC. Translated, it gives CASSLGYPRSGGDYEQYF. J is TRBJ2-7 and V is TRBV13; 8 positions agree with TRBD2. CDR3 length equals 18 residues. From germline, CDR1 is PRHDT and CDR2 FYEKMQ (reference sequence). Unmatched junction bases numbered 13, after V lost 0 bases and J lost 3 bases.

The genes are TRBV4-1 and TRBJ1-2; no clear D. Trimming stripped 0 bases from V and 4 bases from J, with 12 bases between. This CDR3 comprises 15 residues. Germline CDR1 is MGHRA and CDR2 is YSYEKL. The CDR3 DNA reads TGCGCCAGCAGCCAAGATCTTGGCAGGTCCTATGGCTACACCTTC. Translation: CASSQDLGRSYGYTF.

This CDR3 is CASSYRTGPTEAFF. DNA for the CDR3: TGTGCCAGCAGCTACCGGACAGGGCCCACTGAAGCTTTCTTT. The genes are TRBV5-4 and TRBJ1-1, with 8 bases lining up with TRBD1. Germline V CDR1 and CDR2: SGHNT, YYREEE (reference sequence). Trimming at V came to 3 bases and at J to 4 bases, leaving 5 bases not matched to a gene. The CDR3 runs to 14 residues.

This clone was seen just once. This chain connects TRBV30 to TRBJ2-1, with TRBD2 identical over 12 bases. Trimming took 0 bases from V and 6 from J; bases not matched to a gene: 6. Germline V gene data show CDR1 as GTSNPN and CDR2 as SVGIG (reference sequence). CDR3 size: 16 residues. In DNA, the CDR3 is TGTGCCTGGAGTGTACCTAGCGGGGGGGCATCCAATGAGCAGTTCTTC. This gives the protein CAWSVPSGGASNEQFF.

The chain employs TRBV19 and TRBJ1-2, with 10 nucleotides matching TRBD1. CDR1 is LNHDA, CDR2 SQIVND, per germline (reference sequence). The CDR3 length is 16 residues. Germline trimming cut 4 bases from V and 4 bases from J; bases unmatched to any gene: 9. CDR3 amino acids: CASSKGTGVSLYGYTF. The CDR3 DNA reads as TGTGCCAGTAGTAAGGGGACAGGGGTAAGCCTCTATGGCTACACCTTC.

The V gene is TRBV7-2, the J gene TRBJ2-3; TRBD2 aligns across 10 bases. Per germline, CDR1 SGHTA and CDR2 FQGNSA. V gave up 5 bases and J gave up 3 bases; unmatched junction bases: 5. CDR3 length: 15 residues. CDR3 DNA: TGTGCCAGCAGCGTCACTAGCGGGGCAACAGATACGCAGTATTTT. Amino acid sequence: CASSVTSGATDTQYF.

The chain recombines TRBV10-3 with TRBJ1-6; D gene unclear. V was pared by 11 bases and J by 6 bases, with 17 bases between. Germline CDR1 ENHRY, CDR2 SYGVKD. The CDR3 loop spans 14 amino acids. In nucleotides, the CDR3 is TGTGCCTCCCGGGGTAGGGCCTTTAATTCACCCCTCCACTTT. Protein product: CASRGRAFNSPLHF.

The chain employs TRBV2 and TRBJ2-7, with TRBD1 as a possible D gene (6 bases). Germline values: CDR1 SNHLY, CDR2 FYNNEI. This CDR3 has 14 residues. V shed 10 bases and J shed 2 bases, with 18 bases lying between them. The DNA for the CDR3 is TGTGCCATCGCTAGGACAGCCCGTCCCTACGAGCAGTACTTC. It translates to CAIARTARPYEQYF.

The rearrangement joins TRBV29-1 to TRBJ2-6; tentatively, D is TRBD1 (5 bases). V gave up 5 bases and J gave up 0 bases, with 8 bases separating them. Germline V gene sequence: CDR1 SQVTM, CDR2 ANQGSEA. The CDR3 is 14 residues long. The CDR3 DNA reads TGCAGCGTTCTTGGGGCCTCTGGGGCCAACGTCCTGACTTTC. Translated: CSVLGASGANVLTF.

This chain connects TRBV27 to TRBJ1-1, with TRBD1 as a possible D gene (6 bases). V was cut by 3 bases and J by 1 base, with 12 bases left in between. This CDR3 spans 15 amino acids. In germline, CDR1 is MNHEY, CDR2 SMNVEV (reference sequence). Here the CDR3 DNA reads TGTGCCAGCAGTTTTAGGGGGATCCCGAACACTGAAGCTTTCTTT. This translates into CASSFRGIPNTEAFF.

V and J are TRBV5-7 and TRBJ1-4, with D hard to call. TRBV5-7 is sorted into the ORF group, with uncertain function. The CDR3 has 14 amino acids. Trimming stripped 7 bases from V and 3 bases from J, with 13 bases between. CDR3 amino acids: CASPTVSPNEKLFF. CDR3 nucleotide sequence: TGTGCCAGCCCCACCGTCAGTCCTAATGAAAAACTGTTTTTT.

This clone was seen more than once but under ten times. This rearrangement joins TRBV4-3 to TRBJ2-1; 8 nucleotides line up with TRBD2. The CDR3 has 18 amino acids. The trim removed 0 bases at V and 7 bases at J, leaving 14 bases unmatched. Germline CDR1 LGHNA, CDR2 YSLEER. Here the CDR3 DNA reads TGCGCCAGCAGCCAAGATAGGATTCCTACGGGGGGGCGTAATGAGCAGTTCTTC. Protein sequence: CASSQDRIPTGGRNEQFF.

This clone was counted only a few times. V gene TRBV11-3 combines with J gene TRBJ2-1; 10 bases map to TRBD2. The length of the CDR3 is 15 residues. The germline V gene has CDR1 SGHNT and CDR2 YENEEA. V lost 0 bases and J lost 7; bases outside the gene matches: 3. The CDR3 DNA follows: TGTGCCAGCAGCTTAGAAGCGGGGGGGACGAATGAGCAGTTCTTC. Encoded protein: CASSLEAGGTNEQFF.

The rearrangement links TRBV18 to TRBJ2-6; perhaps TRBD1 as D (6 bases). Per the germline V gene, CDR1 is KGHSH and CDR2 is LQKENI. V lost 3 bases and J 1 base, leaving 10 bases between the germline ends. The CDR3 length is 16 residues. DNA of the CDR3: TGTGCCAGCTCACCCAAGACAGGTTCTGGGGCCAACGTCCTGACTTTC. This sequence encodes CASSPKTGSGANVLTF.

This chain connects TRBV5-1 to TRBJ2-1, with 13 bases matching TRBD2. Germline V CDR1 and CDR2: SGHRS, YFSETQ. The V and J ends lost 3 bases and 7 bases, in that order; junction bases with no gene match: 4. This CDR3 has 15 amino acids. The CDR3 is CASSSGLAGLNEQFF. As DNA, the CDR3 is TGCGCCAGCAGCTCGGGACTAGCGGGGTTAAATGAGCAGTTCTTC.

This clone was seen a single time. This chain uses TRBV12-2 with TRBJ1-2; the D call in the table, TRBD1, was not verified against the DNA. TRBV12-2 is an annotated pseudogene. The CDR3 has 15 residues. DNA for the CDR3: TGTGCAAGTCGGACCCCAGGGCGCCTTATCTATGGCTACACCTTC. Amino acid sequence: CASRTPGRLIYGYTF.

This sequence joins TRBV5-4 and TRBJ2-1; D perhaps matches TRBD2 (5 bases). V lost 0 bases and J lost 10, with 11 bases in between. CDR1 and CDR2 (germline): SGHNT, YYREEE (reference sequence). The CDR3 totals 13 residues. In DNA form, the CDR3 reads TGTGCCAGCAGCTTGGCGGGGTTCATGGAGCAGTTCTTC. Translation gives CASSLAGFMEQFF.

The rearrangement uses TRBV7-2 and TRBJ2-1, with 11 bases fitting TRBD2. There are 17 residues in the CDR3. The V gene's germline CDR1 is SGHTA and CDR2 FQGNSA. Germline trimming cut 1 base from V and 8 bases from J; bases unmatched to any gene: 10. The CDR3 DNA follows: TGTGCCAGCAGCTTAGTCCCTGGTAGCGGGGGGGCCCATGAGCAGTTCTTC. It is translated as CASSLVPGSGGAHEQFF.

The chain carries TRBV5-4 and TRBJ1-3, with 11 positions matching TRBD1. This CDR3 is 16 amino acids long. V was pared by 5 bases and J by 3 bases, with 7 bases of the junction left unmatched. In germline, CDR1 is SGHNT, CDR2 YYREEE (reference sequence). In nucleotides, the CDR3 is TGTGCCAGCAGTCCAGGGACAGGGGGATATGGAAACACCATATATTTT. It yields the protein CASSPGTGGYGNTIYF. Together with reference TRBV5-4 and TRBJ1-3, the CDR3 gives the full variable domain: ETGVTQSPTHLIKTRGQQVTLRCSSQSGHNTVSWYQQALGQGPQFIFQYYREEENGRGNFPPRFSGLQFPNYSSELNVNALELDDSALYLCASSPGTGGYGNTIYFGEGSWLTVV.